One T cell receptor beta chain is described in this entry. Its cognate antigen is unknown. Germline assignment: CDR1 MDHEN and CDR2 SYDVKM. This CDR3 is built from 18 residues. V was cut by 6 bases and J by 3 bases, with 24 bases left in between. Reverse transcribing all isolated RNA meant expressed TCRB transcripts were sequenced. Using immunoSEQ multiplex PCR, the repertoire was profiled, and TCRdb retains in-frame clones only, with some absent. The data contain about 710,000 clones, around 15% of them singletons. The data belong to a study of beta chain features in type 1 diabetes. Study-level points and caveats: When Type 1 diabetes patients were examined, their TCRB CDR3s proved moderately but significantly shorter in all four CD4+ subsets.

The gene calls are TRBV28 and TRBJ2-4, with a tentative D call TRBD1 (5 bases). Sequenced material: naive CD4+ T cells from blood. The receptor comes from a man aged 18 to 35 with type 1 diabetes. The CDR3 is CASSSTVPLGNGKNIQYF. CDR3 nucleotide sequence: TGTGCCAGCAGCTCGACAGTTCCCCTTGGGAATGGCAAAAACATTCAGTACTTC.